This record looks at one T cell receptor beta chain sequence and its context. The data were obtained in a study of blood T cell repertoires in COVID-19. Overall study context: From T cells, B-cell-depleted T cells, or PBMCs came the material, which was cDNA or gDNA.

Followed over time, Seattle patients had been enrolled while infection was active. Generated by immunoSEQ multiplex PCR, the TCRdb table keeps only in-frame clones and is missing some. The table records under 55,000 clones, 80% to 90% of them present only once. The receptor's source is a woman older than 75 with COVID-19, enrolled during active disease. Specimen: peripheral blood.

The CDR3 sequence: CASSAGGTGDYGYTF. For the CDR3, the DNA is TGCGCCAGCAGTGCGGGTGGGACAGGAGACTATGGCTACACCTTC. The chain links TRBV10-1 to TRBJ1-2; 8 bases align to TRBD1. This CDR3 comprises 15 residues. Germline assignment: CDR1 WNHNN and CDR2 SYGVQD (reference sequence). V shed 4 bases, J shed 3 bases, and the junction held 7 bases outside the gene matches.